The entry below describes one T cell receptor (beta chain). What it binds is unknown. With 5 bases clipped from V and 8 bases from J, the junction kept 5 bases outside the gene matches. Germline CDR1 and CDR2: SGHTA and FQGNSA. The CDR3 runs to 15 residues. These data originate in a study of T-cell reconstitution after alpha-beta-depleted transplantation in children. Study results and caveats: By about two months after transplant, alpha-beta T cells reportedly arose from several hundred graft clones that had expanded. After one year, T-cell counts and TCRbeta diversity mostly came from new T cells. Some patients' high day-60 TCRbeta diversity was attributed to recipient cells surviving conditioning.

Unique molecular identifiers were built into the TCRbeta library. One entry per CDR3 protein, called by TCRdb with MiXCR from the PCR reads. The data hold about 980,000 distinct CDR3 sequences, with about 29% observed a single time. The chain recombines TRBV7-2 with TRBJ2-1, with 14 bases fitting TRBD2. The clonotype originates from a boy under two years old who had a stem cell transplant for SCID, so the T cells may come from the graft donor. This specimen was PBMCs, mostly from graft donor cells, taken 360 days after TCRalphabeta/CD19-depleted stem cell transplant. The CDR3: CASSRLAGGPHEQFF. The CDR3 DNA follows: TGTGCCAGCAGCCGACTAGCGGGGGGGCCTCATGAGCAGTTCTTC. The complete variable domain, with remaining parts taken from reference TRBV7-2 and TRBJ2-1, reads GAGVSQSPSNKVTEKGKDVELRCDPISGHTALYWYRQSLGQGLEFLIYFQGNSAPDKSGLPSDRFSAERTGGSVSTLTIQRTQQEDSAVYLCASSRLAGGPHEQFFGPGTRLTVL.